The 32 T cell receptor beta chains reported below all come from one sample, sequenced in a study of blood T cell repertoires in COVID-19. Assay used: immunoSEQ multiplex PCR; TCRdb lists only in-frame clones, some missing. This sample has 100,000 or so clones; 60% to 80% occur once, and the top ten carry about an eighth. Sequenced input: peripheral blood. Receptor source: a woman of 80 years or more with acute or convalescent COVID-19.

V usage is TRBV7-9 and J usage is TRBJ1-3; the match to TRBD1 covers 8 bases. The CDR3 has 15 residues. CDR1 and CDR2 (germline): SEHNR, FQNEAQ (reference sequence). V dropped 5 bases and J dropped 0; count of bases not matched to a gene: 3. This CDR3 is CASSPQGASGNTIYF. CDR3 DNA: TGTGCCAGCAGCCCCCAGGGGGCCTCTGGAAACACCATATATTTT.

Ten or more counts support this clone. This chain links TRBV7-2 with TRBJ2-7; D might be TRBD1 (5 bases). V was trimmed by 1 base and J by 0 bases, leaving 13 bases between them. CDR3 length: 16 residues. Germline V gene data show CDR1 as SGHTA and CDR2 as FQGNSA. The CDR3 sequence: CASSLGWGKSSYEQYF. CDR3 sequence (DNA): TGTGCCAGCAGCTTAGGATGGGGCAAAAGCTCCTACGAGCAGTACTTC. The complete variable domain, with remaining parts taken from reference TRBV7-2 and TRBJ2-7, reads GAGVSQSPSNKVTEKGKDVELRCDPISGHTALYWYRQSLGQGLEFLIYFQGNSAPDKSGLPSDRFSAERTGGSVSTLTIQRTQQEDSAVYLCASSLGWGKSSYEQYFGPGTRLTVT.

The chain has TRBV2 and TRBJ1-5; the D gene is possibly TRBD1 (6 bases). This CDR3 comprises 14 residues. CDR1 is SNHLY, CDR2 FYNNEI, per germline. V shed 6 bases and J shed 6 bases, with 15 bases lying between them. Here the CDR3 reads CASRSGGWGQPQHF. CDR3 nucleotide sequence: TGTGCCAGCAGGAGCGGGGGCTGGGGTCAGCCCCAGCATTTT.

This clone was observed a handful of times. The chain has TRBV7-2 and TRBJ2-5, with 8 bases aligning to TRBD2. The germline CDR1 and CDR2 sequences are SGHTA and FQGNSA. The V and J ends lost 6 bases and 5 bases, in that order; junction bases with no gene match: 14. There are 16 residues in the CDR3. CDR3 in DNA: TGTGCCAGCAGTGTGGTTGGCGGGGGGCCAGGGGAGACCCAGTACTTC. This encodes CASSVVGGGPGETQYF.

This chain joins TRBV2 and TRBJ1-2, with no clear D. V shed 3 bases and J shed 6 bases, with 11 bases lying between them. Germline CDR1 and CDR2: SNHLY and FYNNEI. The CDR3 spans 13 residues. CDR3 loop: CASSDRLLHGYTF. The CDR3 DNA follows: TGTGCCAGCAGTGATCGGTTACTGCATGGCTACACCTTC.

The chain couples TRBV27 to TRBJ1-6, with D perhaps matching TRBD1 (5 bases). Germline V gene data show CDR1 as MNHEY and CDR2 as SMNVEV (reference sequence). This CDR3 comprises 12 residues. V was pared by 6 bases and J by 10 bases, with 10 bases between. The CDR3 loop is CASSTGVSPLHF. The CDR3 DNA sequence: TGTGCCAGCAGCACAGGAGTCTCACCCCTCCACTTT.

The chain is built from TRBV29-1 and TRBJ1-1; D is uncertain. The germline CDR1 and CDR2 sequences are SQVTM and ANQGSEA. V lost 2 bases, J lost 5 bases, and 18 bases lay in between. The CDR3 runs 15 residues. CDR3 coding DNA: TGCAGCGTTGAAAAAAATTGGAGAGCCTCGACTGAAGCTTTCTTT. Translating gives CSVEKNWRASTEAFF.

The chain links TRBV6-1 to TRBJ2-1; D may be TRBD2 (6 bases). Germline CDR1 MNHNS, CDR2 SASEGT. V shed 4 bases and J shed 0 bases, with 10 bases lying between them. The CDR3 consists of 15 residues. The CDR3 DNA reads TGTGCCAGCAGTGGCCTCGGGAGCTCCTACAATGAGCAGTTCTTC. Protein product: CASSGLGSSYNEQFF.

The chain links TRBV6-5 to TRBJ1-2, with TRBD1 matching 7 bases. Germline CDR1 MNHEY, CDR2 SVGAGI. The CDR3 is made up of 15 amino acids. The trim removed 0 bases at V and 6 bases at J, leaving 7 bases unmatched. CDR3 in amino acids: CASSYSGQGGHGYTF. In nucleotides, the CDR3 is TGTGCCAGCAGTTACTCCGGACAAGGGGGCCATGGCTACACCTTC.

This clone was seen once. The rearrangement uses TRBV19 and TRBJ2-7, with unresolved D. This CDR3 has 14 residues. Trimming shortened V by 5 bases and J by 0 bases, and 11 bases separated the two germline ends. Germline values: CDR1 LNHDA, CDR2 SQIVND (reference sequence). DNA of the CDR3: TGTGCCAGTAGTTACCGAGGCAGCTCCTACGAGCAGTACTTC. Translated, it gives CASSYRGSSYEQYF.

The chain has TRBV27 and TRBJ1-1; 7 nucleotides line up with TRBD1. The ends lost 3 bases at V and 1 base at J; junction bases unmatched: 2. The CDR3 consists of 14 residues. Germline CDR1 MNHEY, CDR2 SMNVEV (reference sequence). The chain's CDR3 is CASSLNRGNTEAFF. The DNA of the CDR3 is TGTGCCAGCAGTTTGAACAGGGGGAACACTGAAGCTTTCTTT.

The rearrangement joins TRBV5-4 to TRBJ2-1; 7 nucleotides align to TRBD1. The CDR3 is 15 amino acids. Per germline, CDR1 SGHNT and CDR2 YYREEE (reference sequence). The ends lost 3 bases at V and 2 bases at J; junction bases unmatched: 5. CDR3 protein: CASSSSTGTYNEQFF. DNA for the CDR3: TGTGCCAGCAGCTCTTCGACAGGGACCTACAATGAGCAGTTCTTC.

This chain uses TRBV3-1 (or the pseudogene TRBV3-2) with TRBJ2-7; D not resolved. This CDR3 has 11 amino acids. Germline CDR1 and CDR2: LGHDT and YNNKEL (reference sequence). The germline V and J ends were trimmed by 3 bases and 5 bases, with 5 bases remaining between them. CDR3 sequence reads: CASSQGNEQYF. In DNA, the CDR3 is TGTGCCAGCAGCCAGGGCAACGAGCAGTACTTC.

The V and J genes are TRBV4-3 and TRBJ1-1, with D tentatively TRBD1 (5 bases). The CDR3 runs to 18 residues. Per germline, CDR1 LGHNA and CDR2 YSLEER. V dropped 0 bases and J dropped 6 bases, with 23 bases sitting between them. The chain's CDR3 is CASSQDSGTSSYRPEAFF. The CDR3 DNA reads as TGCGCCAGCAGCCAAGATTCAGGGACTTCCTCGTATAGGCCTGAAGCTTTCTTT.

The chain employs TRBV27 and TRBJ1-6, with a weak D call TRBD1 (5 bases). CDR1 is MNHEY, CDR2 SMNVEV, per germline (reference sequence). Trimming stripped 6 bases from V and 6 bases from J, with 18 bases between. The CDR3 is made up of 16 amino acids. The CDR3 loop reads CASSRKGLQFNSPLHF. CDR3 in DNA: TGTGCCAGCAGCCGTAAGGGACTCCAGTTTAATTCACCCCTCCACTTT.

On this clone itself: Other nucleotide sequences in the sample specify the same CDR3. V usage is TRBV10-3 and J usage is TRBJ2-7, with 10 bases matching TRBD1. The CDR3 covers 14 residues. The ends lost 4 bases at V and 7 bases at J; junction bases unmatched: 7. Germline V lookup: CDR1 ENHRY, CDR2 SYGVKD. The DNA of the CDR3 is TGTGCCATCAGTGGTGACAGGGGGCGGGGGGAGCAGTACTTC. This encodes CAISGDRGRGEQYF.

The chain recombines TRBV2 with TRBJ2-5; 14 bases match TRBD2. Germline V gene lookup returns CDR1 SNHLY and CDR2 FYNNEI. The CDR3 spans 19 residues. Trimming took 8 bases from V and 5 from J; bases not matched to a gene: 19. The CDR3 spells CASDPFAGLAGDPGETQYF. CDR3 nucleotide sequence: TGTGCCAGCGACCCATTTGCGGGACTAGCGGGGGACCCCGGGGAGACCCAGTACTTC.

This sequence joins TRBV28 and TRBJ2-7; weak D call: TRBD1 (5 bases). Germline V CDR1 and CDR2: MDHEN, SYDVKM. The CDR3 length is 13 residues. The V end was cut by 7 bases, the J end by 5 bases, with 15 bases between. The CDR3 region is CASTSTGRDEQYF. The CDR3 DNA is TGTGCCAGCACCTCTACCGGCAGGGACGAGCAGTACTTC.

This chain links TRBV10-3 with TRBJ1-6; possibly TRBD1 for D (5 bases). The CDR3 has 15 amino acids. Trimming shortened V by 0 bases and J by 6 bases, and 9 bases separated the two germline ends. Germline V gene lookup returns CDR1 ENHRY and CDR2 SYGVKD. The CDR3 nucleotides are TGTGCCATCAGTGAGTCGCGGCAGGGTAATTCACCCCTCCACTTT. Amino acids: CAISESRQGNSPLHF.

The chain links TRBV7-2 to TRBJ2-6; 12 bases are shared with TRBD1. The CDR3 is made up of 16 amino acids. Germline V gives CDR1 SGHTA, CDR2 FQGNSA. Trimming at V came to 8 bases and at J to 4 bases, leaving 6 bases not matched to a gene. CDR3 nucleotides: TGTGCCAGCTTGGGACAGGGGGCAGGAGGGGCCAACGTCCTGACTTTC. Translation: CASLGQGAGGANVLTF.

This rearrangement joins TRBV4-2 to TRBJ2-3; 8 nucleotides align to TRBD2. Per the germline V gene, CDR1 is LGHNA and CDR2 is YNFKEQ. V lost 4 bases and J lost 2; bases outside the gene matches: 11. CDR3 length: 17 residues. As DNA, the CDR3 is TGTGCCAGCAGCCCCCTAGGAGCGGGGGTGATCACAGATACGCAGTATTTT. Translating gives CASSPLGAGVITDTQYF.

V usage is TRBV18 and J usage is TRBJ1-4; 7 nucleotides align to TRBD1. Germline CDR1 and CDR2: KGHSH and LQKENI. CDR3 length: 16 residues. V lost 1 base and J lost 4; bases outside the gene matches: 6. The CDR3 nucleotides are TGTGCCAGCTCACCACAGACGGGACAGCATAATGAAAAACTGTTTTTT. Translating gives CASSPQTGQHNEKLFF.

The chain employs TRBV6-5 and TRBJ2-1, with 8 bases matching TRBD2. The CDR3 totals 15 residues. The V segment lost 4 bases and the J segment 5 bases; nucleotides outside the gene matches: 7. The V gene's germline CDR1 is MNHEY and CDR2 SVGAGI. Here the CDR3 reads CASSSLAAGDNEQFF. In nucleotides, the CDR3 is TGTGCCAGCAGTTCCTTGGCAGCGGGGGACAATGAGCAGTTCTTC.

CDR3 DNA sequence: TGTGCCAGCAGTGATCCTTGGACAGAAAGACCCTACGAGCAGTACTTC. It yields the protein CASSDPWTERPYEQYF. The V gene is TRBV6-4, the J gene TRBJ2-7, with a weak D call TRBD1 (6 bases). CDR3 length: 16 amino acids. The germline CDR1 and CDR2 sequences are MRHNA and SNTAGT. V lost 3 bases and J 2 bases, leaving 17 bases between the germline ends.

The chain couples TRBV24-1 to TRBJ1-3; weak D call: TRBD1 (5 bases). The V end was cut by 5 bases, the J end by 1 base, with 23 bases between. This CDR3 is 19 amino acids long. Germline assignment: CDR1 KGHDR and CDR2 SFDVKD. The CDR3 region is CATSGVVDGARVSGNTIYF. The DNA of the CDR3 is TGTGCCACCAGTGGGGTGGTGGATGGGGCACGGGTGTCTGGAAACACCATATATTTT.

The chain links TRBV12-3 or TRBV12-4 to TRBJ2-5, with D unresolved. The CDR3 covers 13 residues. The V gene lost 0 bases and the J gene lost 2 bases, with 4 bases spanning the gap. The CDR3 protein is CASSLAIQETQYF. In DNA form, the CDR3 reads TGTGCCAGCAGTTTAGCCATTCAAGAGACCCAGTACTTC.

The rearrangement joins TRBV3-1 (or the pseudogene TRBV3-2) to TRBJ1-1, with TRBD1 as a possible D gene (5 bases). In germline, CDR1 is LGHDT, CDR2 YNNKEL (reference sequence). The CDR3 is 15 amino acids. V was shortened by 3 bases and J by 1 base, with 12 bases between the two germline ends. CDR3 amino acids: CASSHAVTGNTEAFF. In nucleotides, the CDR3 is TGTGCCAGCAGCCACGCCGTCACAGGGAACACTGAAGCTTTCTTT.

The chain has TRBV9 and TRBJ1-2; 9 bases align to TRBD1. The CDR3 is 16 amino acids. Trimming removed 6 bases from V and 7 bases from J; junction bases left unmatched: 16. CDR1 is SGDLS, CDR2 YYNGEE, per germline. The CDR3 DNA reads TGTGCCAGCACCACCCAGCCCGCACAGGGGGCCGCTGGCTACACCTTC. Translating it yields CASTTQPAQGAAGYTF. The full variable domain, its missing parts supplied by reference TRBV9 and TRBJ1-2, is DSGVTQTPKHLITATGQRVTLRCSPRSGDLSVYWYQQSLDQGLQFLIQYYNGEERAKGNILERFSAQQFPDLHSELNLSSLELGDSALYFCASTTQPAQGAAGYTFGSGTRLTVV.

J is TRBJ2-7 and V is TRBV10-3; 15 nucleotides agree with TRBD2. Unmatched junction bases numbered 6, after V lost 3 bases and J lost 6 bases. CDR1 and CDR2 from the germline V gene are ENHRY and SYGVKD. CDR3 length: 16 residues. The CDR3 loop is CAISESRTSGGGEQYF. DNA of the CDR3: TGTGCCATCAGTGAATCCCGGACTAGCGGGGGGGGCGAGCAGTACTTC.

This clone was observed a handful of times. This chain links TRBV28 with TRBJ1-5, with D unresolved. V lost 8 bases and J 0 bases, leaving 11 bases between the germline ends. CDR1 and CDR2 (germline): MDHEN, SYDVKM. The CDR3 is made up of 14 amino acids. The DNA of the CDR3 is TGTGCCAGCGCACAGATTCTTAGCAATCAGCCCCAGCATTTT. Translating gives CASAQILSNQPQHF.

This clone has a single count. This chain connects TRBV5-8 to TRBJ2-3, with D unresolved. Per the germline V gene, CDR1 is SGHTS and CDR2 is YDEGEE. The CDR3 is 14 residues long. V lost 1 base to trimming and J lost 4 bases, with 10 bases between them. The CDR3 coding sequence is TGTGCCAGCAGCTTGAAAGAGCTTCCAGATACGCAGTATTTT. It yields the protein CASSLKELPDTQYF.

In the case of this clone: Other nucleotide sequences in the sample specify the same CDR3. The gene calls are TRBV7-2 and TRBJ1-1; D gene uncertain. There are 12 residues in the CDR3. Germline values: CDR1 SGHTA, CDR2 FQGNSA. The germline V and J ends were trimmed by 3 bases and 3 bases, with 5 bases remaining between them. The CDR3 here is CASSFRDTEAFF. For the CDR3, the DNA is TGTGCCAGCAGCTTCCGGGACACTGAAGCTTTCTTT.